A single sample is the source of the 2 T cell receptor beta chains below, sequenced in a study of control samples from healthy donors and cancer patients. The assay was immunoSEQ multiplex PCR, and TCRdb's table has in-frame clones only and misses some. The sample comprises 100,000 or so clones, about 83% of which are singletons, and approximately 13% rests with the top ten. The sequencing input was blood. These receptors were obtained from a woman aged 45-59 years in good health.

The gene calls are TRBV5-4 and TRBJ1-5; 7 bases are a match to TRBD1. CDR1 is SGHNT, CDR2 YYREEE, per germline (reference sequence). CDR3 size: 13 residues. With V trimmed by 7 bases and J by 4 bases, 5 bases remained unmatched. DNA for the CDR3: TGTGCCAGCCAAGAGGGGGCTAATCAGCCCCAGCATTTT. This sequence encodes CASQEGANQPQHF. Looking up the rest from reference TRBV5-4 and TRBJ1-5 gives the full variable domain: ETGVTQSPTHLIKTRGQQVTLRCSSQSGHNTVSWYQQALGQGPQFIFQYYREEENGRGNFPPRFSGLQFPNYSSELNVNALELDDSALYLCASQEGANQPQHFGDGTRLSIL.

The chain uses TRBV19 and TRBJ2-2, with 8 nucleotides matching TRBD2. CDR3 length: 16 residues. Germline trimming cut 4 bases from V and 5 bases from J; bases unmatched to any gene: 9. The germline gives CDR1 LNHDA, CDR2 SQIVND (reference sequence). The DNA of the CDR3 is TGTGCCAGTAGTACTATAGCGGGAAGTGGTACCGGGGAGCTGTTTTTT. Encoded protein: CASSTIAGSGTGELFF.